Reported below is one TCR beta chain. Its antigen remains undetermined. No much larger clonotype is one base removed from it; base qualities were not supplied. This sample stems from a study of shared clonotypes between healthy human individuals (dated by TCRdb to 2018 to 2021). With respect to the entire study: The cohort comprised two women and a few men aged 18 to 49 years. Libraries were prepared and TCR repertoires were sequenced by different laboratories using diverse techniques, in order to increase sequencing depth and limit assay-specific biases. For each donor, CD4 naive and CD4 memory were each given three plates, CD8 naive was given two plates, and CD8 memory was given one plate. Leukapheresis yielded between about 0.8 and 8.9 billion PBMCs per donor. To estimate repertoire size and how much clonotype sharing occurs between individuals, the study deeply sequenced the blood TCR repertoires of five healthy adults. What the research found in general, with its limitations: Sampling was limited to blood, and TCR repertoires in tissue likely differ from TCR repertoires in blood. Higher generation probabilities were observed for clonotypes shared by all four sorted-subset donors than for non-shared clonotypes. Incomplete sequencing was indicated by rarefaction of sorted-subset datasets, despite the large sequencing depth. The small number of donors limited the genetic and exposure-history diversity represented. Based on pairwise subsampling, the degree of clonotype sharing among donors was expected to be affected by sequencing depth. About 5% of naive CD4, 3.5% of naive CD8, about 2.4% of memory CD4, and 0.4% of memory CD8 clonotypes were shared across a handful of donors. Naive subsets generally had larger estimated clonotype richness than memory subsets.

Healthy HIV-negative adults with no recently reported acute infections or vaccinations were included as donors. Every donor was a Caucasian adult living in Nashville, Tennessee, USA. CD4+ T cells were enriched by magnetic negative selection; naive cells were then positively selected on CD45RA, and the negative fraction formed the memory subset. After blood collection by leukapheresis, PBMCs were isolated using Ficoll-Histopaque density gradient centrifugation and then cryopreserved in the vapor phase of liquid nitrogen. Analytical flow cytometry was used to check the purity and quantity of each magnetically sorted T cell population. From each sorted fraction, genomic DNA was isolated and quantified by UV absorbance on a Nanodrop 2000c. TCR CDR3 regions were amplified from genomic DNA by multiplex PCR using the deep immunoSEQ assay. Extracted genomic DNA from each cell subset was distributed evenly across all wells of several immunoSEQ 96-well plates, and each plate was treated as a replicate. For sorted subsets, each replicate PCR was loaded with 200 ng genomic DNA, equivalent to approximately 27,000 T cell genomes. The purified libraries were quantified using a Qubit 3.0 fluorometer, sized with a Bioanalyzer 2100, and then quantified again using the KAPA Library Quantification kit. A separate single-read 150-cycle Illumina NextSeq 550 flow cell was used to sequence each immunoSEQ 96-well plate. In the authors' own workflow: Because only junctional sequences without quality scores were contained in the immunoSEQ output, filtering matching that applied to full-length reads could not be performed. Sequences were annotated with PyIR, a Python wrapper for IgBLAST v1.9, using IMGT germline references to assign V/J genes and CDR3. Any read was removed if the V/J assignment was weak (E-value above 1e-6), the CDR3 was missing, or the read contained stop codons, out-of-frame junctions, or ambiguous translated residues. V3J clonotypes were defined by identical inferred V gene, J gene, and CDR3 amino acid sequence. The percentage overlap between two repertoires was calculated by dividing the number of shared unique clonotypes by the size of the smaller repertoire. RTK rarefaction, the Chao1 estimator, and Recon v2.1 estimates of unobserved clonotypes were used to assess repertoire richness. Generation probabilities were computed with OLGA for all TCRbeta clonotypes obtained by the gDNA method from a few donors. Entries here come from immuneACCESS through TCRdb and include only in-frame sequences with V and J called. Some clones fail to appear in such tables; in the studies checked, an unresolved V gene covers under half of the shortfall, and the cause of the remainder is unknown. That table furnishes V, J and clone size, whereas the DNA furnished D and trimming. This sample has around 2,000,000 clones in its table, and 95% of those were observed once. Roughly 0.13% of the sample lies in the top ten.

The junction shows trimming of 4 bases on V and 4 bases on J, and the gene matches do not reach 13 bases of it. The CDR3 starts with the cysteine, ends with the phenylalanine, and has 18 residues. Only the CDR3 part of the read is kept: 54 bases, read in frame from the first base. The germline V gene sets CDR1 to SNHLY and CDR2 to FYNNEI. The source is a man aged 18 to 29 in good health. This receptor chain uses TRBV2 and TRBJ1-5; a stretch of 10 junction bases matches TRBD1. Material for sequencing was naive CD4+ T cells sorted from blood. Explained via the paper, the cell subset or site label denotes: CD45RA+ positively selected. The DNA is TGTGCCAGCAGTGGGGACAGGGGATATGGCTCCCCAAATCAGCCCCAGCATTTT. This codes for CASSGDRGYGSPNQPQHF.